This T cell receptor beta chain was sequenced during a study of Ad26.COV2.S vaccination and SARS-CoV-2 variants. Regarding the study as a whole: Possibly, TCR breadth and depth analyses underestimated total T cell responses.

This clone was detected only a few times. What it binds is unknown. Some clones are missing from TCRdb's copy, which holds only in-frame ones; the method was immunoSEQ multiplex PCR. Of around 300,000 clones listed, about 89% are singletons. Treatment in this sample: around 19 received Ad26.COV2.S at low or high dose, single or two shots; about five received placebo; per-sample allocation not given. It was on day 63 after the first vaccine or placebo injection that samples were taken. The input for sequencing was peripheral blood, taken in a trial of Ad26.COV2.S vaccine versus placebo. The TCR originated in a person between 18 and 60 years old who received the Ad26.COV2.S COVID-19 vaccine or a placebo.

The CDR3 region is CASSLTWFQPQHF. The CDR3 DNA sequence: TGTGCCAGCAGCCTTACTTGGTTTCAGCCCCAGCATTTT. This sequence joins TRBV6-5 and TRBJ1-5; D remains ambiguous. The V gene lost 6 bases and the J gene lost 6 bases, with 12 bases spanning the gap. The CDR3 has 13 residues. Germline CDR1 is MNHEY and CDR2 is SVGAGI.